The clone carrying this TCR beta chain was seen more than once but under ten times. Its target is unknown. Time point of the sample: patch test 3, about 24 weeks after DPC sensitization. Treatment denoted: therapeutic diphenylcyclopropenone sensitization with weekly scalp DPC. Blood draws came first, before each patch test. One entry per CDR3 protein results from TCRdb running MiXCR on the RACE reads. The data contain tens of thousands of distinct CDR3 sequences, roughly 10% of them seen just once; the ten biggest clones take up roughly 1.3%. The data were obtained in a study of human T cells and chemical hapten exposure. Study at large: Donors were sensitized with 2% DPC on the upper inner arm. Upper-back patch tests with 0.01% DPC were read at 6 days. The study, taken as a whole, reports: Having alopecia, the donors may differ immunologically from healthy people.

Germline trimming cut 4 bases from V and 2 bases from J; bases unmatched to any gene: 5. This CDR3 has 13 residues. The germline V gene has CDR1 DFQATT and CDR2 SNEGSKA (reference sequence). The sequence derives from a woman between 45 and 60 years old with alopecia areata. Some clones in this sample may be carry-over from other donors' samples. V is TRBV20-1 and J is TRBJ2-7; 7 positions match TRBD1. Source: whole blood, taken in connection with sensitization to the hapten diphenylcyclopropenone (DPC). The CDR3 spells CSAKATGTYEQYF. The DNA for the CDR3 is TGCAGTGCTAAGGCGACAGGGACCTACGAGCAGTACTTC.